Shown below are 2 T cell receptor beta chains from a single sample sequenced in a study of T-cell reconstitution after alpha-beta-depleted transplantation in children. Unique molecular identifiers were incorporated into the prepared TCRbeta library. TCRdb called the PCR reads again in MiXCR, with one record for every CDR3 protein. The sample holds hundreds of thousands of distinct CDR3 sequences, approximately 32% seen once. The source material was PBMCs from the stem cell graft donor, sampled from the stem cell graft. The receptors derive from a human donor who donated a stem cell graft to a child with aplastic anemia.

V usage is TRBV7-3 and J usage is TRBJ1-1; a possible D gene is TRBD1 (6 bases). V shed 5 bases and J shed 6 bases, with 19 bases lying between them. This CDR3 comprises 15 residues. In germline, CDR1 is SGHTA, CDR2 FQGTGA. DNA for the CDR3: TGTGCCAGCAGCCCCTACGAGGGGGGGATCGCTGAAGCTTTCTTT. Translating it yields CASSPYEGGIAEAFF.

This rearrangement joins TRBV5-1 to TRBJ1-1; no definite D call. The length of the CDR3 is 15 residues. V was clipped by 0 bases and J by 0 bases, with 9 bases between them. Germline V CDR1 and CDR2: SGHRS, YFSETQ. CDR3 in amino acids: CASSLVSMMNTEAFF. The CDR3 DNA is TGCGCCAGCAGCTTGGTTAGTATGATGAACACTGAAGCTTTCTTT.